Listed below are T cell receptor beta chains from one sample, sequenced in a study of breast tumors, draining lymph nodes, adjacent tissues. TCRdb processed the multiplex PCR reads anew with MiXCR; each CDR3 protein has one entry. The data contain around 230,000 distinct CDR3 sequences, around 34% of them singletons. What was sequenced was axillary lymph node tissue. The source is a female donor with breast cancer. Some clones in this sample may be carry-over from other donors' samples. Both conserved end residues are trimmed from each CDR3.

v_gene: TRBV10-3; j_gene: TRBJ1-1; CDR3aa: AISRAGEAF
v_gene: TRBV7-9; j_gene: TRBJ2-7; CDR3aa: ASSLPGQGSYEQY
v_gene: TRBV5-1; j_gene: TRBJ1-2; CDR3aa: AILIQGYYGYT
v_gene: TRBV5-1; j_gene: TRBJ2-3; CDR3aa: ASSLDGQASTDTQY
v_gene: TRBV20-1; j_gene: TRBJ1-2; CDR3aa: SAPAQVGYT
v_gene: TRBV20-1; j_gene: TRBJ2-7; CDR3aa: SARPLGLAARSSYEQY
v_gene: TRBV15; j_gene: TRBJ1-3; CDR3aa: ATSAKGLGSGNTIY
v_gene: TRBV12-5; j_gene: TRBJ2-7; CDR3aa: ASGFGTGYEQY
v_gene: TRBV6-5; j_gene: TRBJ2-6; CDR3aa: ASSYGLFSGANVLT
v_gene: TRBV7-9; j_gene: TRBJ2-7; CDR3aa: ASSLATGTYEQY
v_gene: TRBV13; j_gene: TRBJ2-5; CDR3aa: ASSSREREPFLQETQY
v_gene: TRBV11-2; j_gene: TRBJ2-3; CDR3aa: ASSSNPHTDTQY
v_gene: TRBV5-1; j_gene: TRBJ2-3; CDR3aa: ASLANSEGDTQY
v_gene: TRBV7-6; j_gene: TRBJ1-2; CDR3aa: ASSLGGGSGYT
v_gene: TRBV2; j_gene: TRBJ2-1; CDR3aa: ASRGQRGGLGEQF
v_gene: TRBV9; j_gene: TRBJ2-1; CDR3aa: ASNSPPYNEQF
v_gene: TRBV11-1; j_gene: TRBJ2-1; CDR3aa: ASSLAAGAQF